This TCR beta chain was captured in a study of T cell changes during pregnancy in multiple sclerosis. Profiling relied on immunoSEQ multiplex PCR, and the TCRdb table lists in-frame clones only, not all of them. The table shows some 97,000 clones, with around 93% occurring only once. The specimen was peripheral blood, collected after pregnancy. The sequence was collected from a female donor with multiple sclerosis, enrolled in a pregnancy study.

The CDR3 nucleotides read TGTGCCAGCAGTCTTCCAGGGGGCGCGTCCTACGAGCAGTACTTC. It is translated as CASSLPGGASYEQYF. J is TRBJ2-7 and V is TRBV28; 8 positions match TRBD1. The CDR3 runs 15 residues. Germline V gene lookup returns CDR1 MDHEN and CDR2 SYDVKM. With V trimmed by 5 bases and J by 1 base, 7 bases remained unmatched.